A single TCR beta chain is shown here with its context. This CDR3 is built from 13 residues. Trimming took 9 bases from V and 2 from J, leaving 10 bases between them. The germline V gene encodes CDR1 SEHNR and CDR2 FQNEAQ (reference sequence). This specimen comes from a study of blood T cell repertoires in COVID-19. Background on the study: The United States, Italy and Spain provided the acute and convalescent COVID-19 samples. The cDNA or gDNA used as material had been derived from T cells, B-cell-depleted T cells, or PBMCs.

Assignment of participants to cohorts was predicated upon participant-reported clinical history. Two negative PCRs, clearance, or symptom resolution were required of recovered Cohort 3 donors. This table comes from immunoSEQ multiplex PCR, and its TCRdb copy is limited to in-frame clones, with some not included. The sample includes roughly 330,000 clones, approximately 84% of them seen just once. This TCR came from a woman between 18 and 29 years old who had recovered from COVID-19. What was sequenced was PBMCs or T cells enriched from blood (not recorded which). V usage is TRBV7-9 and J usage is TRBJ1-4, with a tentative D call TRBD1 (5 bases). In DNA form, the CDR3 reads TGTGCCAGTGATGACAGCACTAATGAAAAACTGTTTTTT. It codes for CASDDSTNEKLFF.